These T cell receptor beta chains were read from a single sample in a study of human T cells and chemical hapten exposure. From the RACE reads, TCRdb called clonotypes with MiXCR, one entry per CDR3 protein. The table records tens of thousands of distinct CDR3 sequences, approximately 13% of them present only once. The source material was whole blood, sampled in connection with sensitization to the hapten diphenylcyclopropenone (DPC). Receptor source: a woman aged 45 to 65 with alopecia areata. Some clones in this sample may be carry-over from other donors' samples. The CDR3 runs from the conserved cysteine through the conserved F or W. D genes are given only for firm matches. Clone size, where shown, is once, few, many, or a class for clones that have expanded.

many,-,TRBV5-4,TRBJ2-1,CASSLESSYNEQFF,TGTGCCAGCAGCTTGGAGTCCAGTTACAATGAGCAGTTCTTC
-,TRBD2,TRBV19,TRBJ2-7,CASSPGLKGYEQYF,TGTGCCAGTAGTCCGGGACTAAAAGGCTACGAGCAGTACTTC
few,-,TRBV9,TRBJ1-2,CASRHRDNYGYTF,TGTGCCAGCAGACACAGGGACAACTATGGCTACACCTTC
many,TRBD1,TRBV5-4,TRBJ1-1,CASSFRRGAEMNTEAFF,TGTGCCAGCAGCTTCCGCAGGGGGGCCGAGATGAACACTGAAGCTTTCTTT
-,-,TRBV11-2,TRBJ2-1,CASSIGGADNEQFF,TGTGCCAGCAGCATAGGCGGGGCTGACAATGAGCAGTTCTTC
-,TRBD1,TRBV5-1,TRBJ2-7,CASGRDRADEQYF,TGCGCCAGTGGCCGGGACAGGGCTGACGAGCAGTACTTC
few,TRBD2,TRBV19,TRBJ2-7,CATSSGTSTYEQYF,TGTGCCACCAGCTCCGGGACTAGCACCTACGAGCAGTACTTC
few,TRBD1,TRBV7-9,TRBJ2-5,CASSLRQGWKETQYF,TGTGCCAGCAGCTTACGACAGGGGTGGAAAGAGACCCAGTACTTC
few,TRBD2,TRBV11-2,TRBJ2-2,CASSQAGDSPLFAGELFF,TGTGCCAGCAGCCAAGCGGGGGATTCTCCCCTTTTTGCCGGGGAGCTGTTTTTT
-,-,TRBV12-3/TRBV12-4,TRBJ1-1,CASTLTGTNTEAFF,TGTGCCAGCACCCTGACAGGAACTAACACTGAAGCTTTCTTT
few,TRBD1,TRBV27,TRBJ1-6,CASSFWRTGASSYNSPLHF,TGTGCCAGCAGTTTTTGGCGTACAGGGGCTAGCTCCTATAATTCACCCCTCCACTTT
many,-,TRBV20-1,TRBJ2-3,CSARDLFLADTQYF,TGCAGTGCTAGAGATTTGTTCCTAGCGGATACGCAGTATTTT
few,-,TRBV2,TRBJ2-5,CASSEGRAQETQYF,TGTGCCAGCAGTGAAGGGCGGGCCCAAGAGACCCAGTACTTC
many,TRBD1,TRBV11-1,TRBJ2-7,CASSRGQGAPYEQYF,TGTGCCAGCAGTCGTGGACAGGGAGCCCCTTACGAGCAGTACTTC
many,TRBD2,TRBV5-6,TRBJ2-1,CASSFPGTSLFF,TGTGCCAGCAGCTTTCCCGGGACTAGCTTGTTCTTC
many,-,TRBV7-8,TRBJ2-2,CASSLAAGELFF,TGTGCCAGCAGCTTAGCCGCCGGGGAGCTGTTTTTT
-,-,TRBV20-1,TRBJ1-1,CSARDRGAMNTEAFF,TGCAGTGCTAGAGATAGAGGGGCCATGAACACTGAAGCTTTCTTT
-,TRBD2,TRBV20-1,TRBJ2-3,CSARDIGLATDTQYF,TGCAGTGCTAGAGACATCGGACTAGCCACAGATACGCAGTATTTT
many,-,TRBV3-1,TRBJ1-6,CASSQIDTSPLHF,TGTGCCAGCAGCCAAATCGACACCTCACCCCTCCACTTT
-,-,TRBV20-1,TRBJ2-7,CSARWGYEQYF,TGCAGTGCTAGATGGGGGTACGAGCAGTACTTC
-,-,TRBV5-1,TRBJ2-5,CASSLAGHRPETQYF,TGCGCCAGCAGCTTGGCCGGGCACCGTCCGGAGACCCAGTACTTC
many,-,TRBV29-1,TRBJ2-7,CSVGQSSYEQYF,TGCAGCGTTGGACAGAGCTCCTACGAGCAGTACTTC
few,TRBD2,TRBV11-2,TRBJ2-3,CASSLGRLAGRTDTQYF,TGTGCCAGCAGCTTAGGGCGATTAGCGGGGCGCACAGATACGCAGTATTTT
few,-,TRBV3-1,TRBJ1-3,CASTLRSSGNTIYF,TGTGCCAGTACCCTCAGGAGCTCTGGAAACACCATATATTTT
few,-,TRBV18,TRBJ2-3,CASSPSPGDTQYF,TGTGCCAGCTCACCATCTCCGGGGGATACGCAGTATTTT
many,-,TRBV7-8,TRBJ2-4,CASSLSRKNIQYF,TGTGCCAGCAGCTTAAGCAGAAAAAACATTCAGTACTTC
many,TRBD1,TRBV29-1,TRBJ1-1,CSVWGQRNEAFF,TGCAGCGTTTGGGGACAGCGGAATGAAGCTTTCTTT
few,TRBD2,TRBV12-5,TRBJ2-1,CASGSGTSGAGAYNEQFF,TGTGCTAGTGGTTCCGGGACTAGCGGGGCAGGCGCCTACAATGAGCAGTTCTTC
many,-,TRBV29-1,TRBJ2-1,CSVDLVLAPDEQFF,TGCAGCGTTGATCTTGTGCTAGCTCCCGATGAGCAGTTCTTC
few,-,TRBV10-2,TRBJ1-2,CASSPGFDGYTF,TGCGCCAGCAGTCCCGGATTCGATGGCTACACCTTC
-,TRBD2,TRBV2,TRBJ2-7,CASGETSGYEQYF,TGTGCCAGCGGCGAGACTAGCGGGTACGAGCAGTACTTC
many,-,TRBV7-9,TRBJ1-2,CASSWDMGVTGYTF,TGTGCCAGCAGCTGGGATATGGGGGTGACTGGCTACACCTTC
many,TRBD1,TRBV12-3/TRBV12-4,TRBJ1-1,CASSLQTGVGTEAFF,TGTGCCAGCAGTTTGCAAACAGGGGTAGGGACTGAAGCTTTCTTT
-,-,TRBV6-2/TRBV6-3,TRBJ2-2,CASSYSSPSNTGELFF,TGTGCCAGCAGTTACTCTTCGCCTAGCAACACCGGGGAGCTGTTTTTT
few,-,TRBV20-1,TRBJ2-7,CSASPDSREQYF,TGCAGTGCTAGTCCCGATAGCCGCGAGCAGTACTTC
many,-,TRBV27,TRBJ1-1,CASSSPSRKTEAFF,TGTGCCAGCAGTTCTCCCTCCAGGAAGACTGAAGCTTTCTTT
many,-,TRBV6-1,TRBJ1-5,CASSEGPAGQPQHF,TGTGCCAGCAGTGAAGGGCCAGCAGGCCAGCCCCAGCATTTT
-,TRBD1,TRBV20-1,TRBJ1-5,CSARDLLGTGTSGNQPQHF,TGCAGTGCTAGAGATCTGCTGGGGACAGGTACATCGGGCAATCAGCCCCAGCATTTT
many,-,TRBV5-1,TRBJ2-1,CASSLDTLYNEQFF,TGCGCCAGCAGCTTGGATACCCTTTACAATGAGCAGTTCTTC
-,-,TRBV6-1,TRBJ2-7,CASSEDLFPEVGEQYF,TGTGCCAGCAGTGAAGATCTCTTCCCGGAGGTCGGCGAGCAGTACTTC
few,-,TRBV29-1,TRBJ2-2,CSVEGPGATGELFF,TGCAGCGTTGAAGGTCCCGGGGCGACCGGGGAGCTGTTTTTT
-,TRBD2,TRBV20-1,TRBJ2-7,CSATLAGLPYEQYF,TGCAGTGCTACATTAGCGGGCCTACCCTACGAGCAGTACTTC
-,TRBD2,TRBV24-1,TRBJ2-1,CATSDGRASGMHEQFF,TGTGCCACCAGTGATGGGCGGGCTAGCGGGATGCATGAGCAGTTCTTC
-,TRBD1,TRBV5-1,TRBJ1-3,CASSPTGGTGNTIYF,TGCGCCAGCAGCCCGACAGGGGGAACTGGAAACACCATATATTTT
-,-,TRBV29-1,TRBJ1-2,CSVERTLGTPNYGYTF,TGCAGCGTTGAACGTACCCTGGGAACCCCTAACTATGGCTACACCTTC
many,TRBD2,TRBV7-2,TRBJ2-1,CASSLDIASYRGDGDEQFF,TGTGCCAGCAGCTTAGACATCGCTAGCTATCGGGGGGACGGAGATGAGCAGTTCTTC
-,-,TRBV30,TRBJ2-3,CAWSAGTDTQYF,TGTGCCTGGAGTGCGGGAACCGATACGCAGTATTTT
many,-,TRBV29-1,TRBJ1-2,CSVEGQGKDGYTF,TGCAGCGTTGAAGGGCAGGGAAAGGATGGCTACACCTTC
many,TRBD2,TRBV13,TRBJ2-1,CASSPPGGKRNEQFF,TGTGCCAGCAGCCCCCCCGGGGGGAAGCGTAATGAGCAGTTCTTC
many,TRBD2,TRBV27,TRBJ2-3,CASSFASGNTDTQYF,TGTGCCAGCAGTTTCGCTAGCGGGAACACAGATACGCAGTATTTT
few,-,TRBV25-1,TRBJ1-1,CASSDYSQEGVAFF,TGTGCCAGCAGTGATTACAGCCAAGAGGGAGTCGCTTTCTTT